This TCR beta chain was documented in a study of blood T cell repertoires in COVID-19. The assay was immunoSEQ multiplex PCR, and TCRdb's table has in-frame clones only and misses some. This table holds 130,000 to 150,000 clones, almost 85% found once. Residents of over 20 US areas, aged roughly 18 to 89 years, made up the participants. The CDR3 runs to 15 residues. Germline values: CDR1 ENHRY, CDR2 SYGVKD. J was trimmed by 6 bases and V by 2 bases; bases with no gene match: 6. Sequencing input: PBMCs or T cells enriched from blood (not recorded which). J is TRBJ1-5 and V is TRBV10-3; 8 nucleotides match TRBD1. This TCR was recovered from a man aged 35 to 55 with acute COVID-19. The CDR3 sequence: CAISEGQGGGQPQHF. CDR3 nucleotides: TGTGCCATCAGTGAGGGACAGGGAGGAGGTCAGCCCCAGCATTTT.